The rows below give T cell receptor beta chains drawn from one sample of a study of PD-L1 blockade in urothelial cancer. Using immunoSEQ multiplex PCR, the repertoire was profiled, and TCRdb retains in-frame clones only, with some absent. The data show more than 95,000 clones, more than 75% seen once. Sequencing was performed on PBMCs, taken around atezolizumab (anti-PD-L1) treatment. The origin of the receptors is a middle-aged man with urothelial cancer. Both conserved end residues are part of each CDR3. Each record gives: D gene, V gene, CDR3 length, J gene, clone size, CDR3 protein, CDR3 DNA. D genes are given only for firm matches. Expanded clones get a size class; other rows say once, few or many, or leave the size out.

NA	TRBV30	13	TRBJ2-2	NA	CAWSLGRTGELFF	TGTGCCTGGAGTCTCGGTCGGACCGGGGAGCTGTTTTTT
TRBD1	TRBV10-3	15	TRBJ1-3	NA	CAIRPGQGGGNTIYF	TGTGCCATCAGGCCGGGACAGGGTGGTGGAAACACCATATATTTT
TRBD1	TRBV25-1	13	TRBJ2-7	NA	CASTRGRPYEQYF	TGTGCCAGCACCAGGGGGCGCCCCTACGAGCAGTACTTC
TRBD2	TRBV18	18	TRBJ2-2	NA	CASSPPLAGGSNTGELFF	TGTGCCAGCTCACCACCCCTAGCGGGAGGGTCGAACACCGGGGAGCTGTTTTTT
TRBD1	TRBV5-3	14	TRBJ1-1	NA	CARSPPDRSTEAFF	TGTGCCAGAAGCCCCCCGGACAGGTCCACTGAAGCTTTCTTT
TRBD1	TRBV30	13	TRBJ1-2	NA	CAWRRPGQYGYTF	TGTGCCTGGAGACGACCGGGACAGTATGGCTACACCTTC
NA	TRBV6-1	12	TRBJ2-7	NA	CASTASIYEQYF	TGTGCCAGCACAGCGTCGATCTACGAGCAGTACTTC
TRBD1	TRBV5-1	15	TRBJ2-7	NA	CASSSPEDRPYEQYF	TGCGCCAGCAGCTCCCCTGAGGACAGGCCCTACGAGCAGTACTTC
TRBD1	TRBV6-5	15	TRBJ2-1	NA	CASSRGTGPNNEQFF	TGTGCCAGCAGCCGGGGGACAGGGCCAAATAATGAGCAGTTCTTC
TRBD2	TRBV9	16	TRBJ2-1	NA	CASSVGGTKPYNEQFF	TGTGCCAGCAGCGTGGGCGGGACTAAACCCTACAATGAGCAGTTCTTC
NA	TRBV15	14	TRBJ2-7	NA	CATSRRQPPYEQYF	TGTGCCACCAGCAGACGACAGCCACCCTACGAGCAGTACTTC
TRBD2	TRBV4-2	16	TRBJ2-1	NA	CASSQGGTSGINEQFF	TGTGCCAGCAGCCAAGGAGGGACTAGCGGGATCAATGAGCAGTTCTTC
TRBD2	TRBV28	16	TRBJ2-2	NA	CASSSHGTSGTGELFF	TGTGCCAGCAGTTCCCACGGGACTAGCGGCACCGGGGAGCTGTTTTTT
NA	TRBV9	13	TRBJ1-1	few	CASSTGQSTEAFF	TGTGCCAGCAGCACTGGACAGTCCACTGAAGCTTTCTTT
TRBD1	TRBV25-1	16	TRBJ1-4	NA	CASSDARGPLNEKLFF	TGTGCCAGCAGTGATGCCAGGGGGCCCCTTAATGAAAAACTGTTTTTT
TRBD2	TRBV9	12	TRBJ2-5	NA	CASRGGFETQYF	TGTGCCAGCAGGGGGGGGTTCGAGACCCAGTACTTC
NA	TRBV19	17	TRBJ2-1	NA	CASSTGLLQSSYNEQFF	TGTGCCAGTAGTACGGGGTTGTTGCAGAGCTCCTACAATGAGCAGTTCTTC
TRBD2	TRBV7-2	16	TRBJ2-3	NA	CASSLRLATSTDTQYF	TGTGCCAGCAGCCTACGACTAGCGACTAGCACAGATACGCAGTATTTT
NA	TRBV6-4	15	TRBJ2-2	NA	CASSVDLGNTGELFF	TGTGCCAGCAGCGTTGACTTGGGGAACACCGGGGAGCTGTTTTTT
NA	TRBV7-2	15	TRBJ2-2	NA	CASSEDYFGTGELFF	TGTGCCAGCAGCGAGGACTATTTCGGAACCGGGGAGCTGTTTTTT
NA	TRBV13	14	TRBJ1-2	NA	CASSATGGGAGYTF	TGTGCCAGCAGCGCGACCGGGGGAGGGGCCGGCTACACCTTC
NA	TRBV30	16	TRBJ1-6	NA	CAWSLTMRPYNSPLHF	TGTGCCTGGAGTCTGACAATGCGTCCCTATAATTCACCCCTCCACTTT
NA	TRBV30	13	TRBJ2-7	few	CAWRLQGSYEQYF	TGTGCCTGGAGGTTGCAGGGTTCCTACGAGCAGTACTTC
NA	TRBV18	12	TRBJ2-1	NA	CASSPNQGSKFF	TGTGCCAGCTCACCTAATCAGGGATCTAAGTTCTTC